One sample yielded the 23 T cell receptor beta chains listed below, sequenced in a study of beta chain features in type 1 diabetes. Of the isolated RNA, all was reverse transcribed, and so the sequenced material was expressed TCRB transcripts. Clones were read by immunoSEQ multiplex PCR, and TCRdb kept only the in-frame ones, dropping some. Among about 210,000 clones listed, around 9.9% were seen once. What was sequenced was central memory CD4+ T cells from blood. Source of these receptors: a man between 18 and 29 years old in good health.

This clone came up a few times. The V and J genes are TRBV6-5 and TRBJ2-3; 7 nucleotides align to TRBD2. The J segment lost 4 bases and the V segment lost 7 bases, leaving 5 bases of the junction unmatched. Germline V gene lookup returns CDR1 MNHEY and CDR2 SVGAGI. The CDR3 is 13 residues long. CDR3 DNA: TGTGCCAGCAACCGCGCGGGGGCAGATACGCAGTATTTT. Translation gives CASNRAGADTQYF.

Written as DNA, the CDR3 is TGCGCCAGCAGCCAGTACGCCGGGACGATCTACAATGAGCAGTTCTTC. This sequence encodes CASSQYAGTIYNEQFF. This chain connects TRBV4-1 to TRBJ2-1; either TRBD1 or TRBD2 may fit D (5 bases each). The germline V gene has CDR1 MGHRA and CDR2 YSYEKL. V lost 3 bases and J lost 3, with 15 bases in between. This CDR3 contains 16 residues.

The chain uses TRBV2 and TRBJ1-1, with 10 nucleotides matching TRBD1. Germline values: CDR1 SNHLY, CDR2 FYNNEI. The length of the CDR3 is 14 residues. J lost 5 bases, V lost 7 bases, and 7 bases had no gene match. DNA for the CDR3: TGTGCCAGCACAAAGGGACAGGGGCGGACTGAAGCTTTCTTT. Protein sequence: CASTKGQGRTEAFF.

This clone has a handful of counts. In nucleotides, the CDR3 is TGCGCCAGCAGCCAAGTCGCTAGCGGGGACTACAATGAGCAGTTCTTC. Residues: CASSQVASGDYNEQFF. The chain uses TRBV4-3 and TRBJ2-1; 9 bases are a match to TRBD2. Per germline, CDR1 LGHNA and CDR2 YSLEER. Trimming at V came to 1 base and at J to 3 bases, leaving 4 bases not matched to a gene. This CDR3 region has 16 residues.

The J gene is TRBJ2-2, the V gene TRBV20-1; D unclear. V lost 6 bases and J 6 bases, leaving 8 bases between the germline ends. Germline values: CDR1 DFQATT, CDR2 SNEGSKA (reference sequence). The CDR3 covers 11 residues. Here the CDR3 DNA reads TGCAGTGCCTCGAGAGCCGGGGAGCTGTTTTTT. It is translated as CSASRAGELFF.

The sample holds many counts of this clone. The V and J genes are TRBV7-9 and TRBJ2-7; 7 bases are shared with TRBD1. This CDR3 contains 12 residues. The germline gives CDR1 SEHNR, CDR2 FQNEAQ (reference sequence). With V trimmed by 5 bases and J by 6 bases, 4 bases remained unmatched. CDR3 nucleotide sequence: TGTGCCAGCAGCAGGGACAGCCCCGAGCAGTACTTC. Translated, it gives CASSRDSPEQYF.

This clone was counted a few times. V usage is TRBV9 and J usage is TRBJ2-6; no clear D gene. Germline V gene lookup returns CDR1 SGDLS and CDR2 YYNGEE. This CDR3 spans 15 amino acids. V lost 1 base and J 0 bases, leaving 5 bases between the germline ends. The CDR3 DNA sequence: TGTGCCAGCAGCGTACGGAGCTCTGGGGCCAACGTCCTGACTTTC. Amino acid sequence: CASSVRSSGANVLTF.

The rearrangement uses TRBV10-3 and TRBJ2-1; TRBD2 matches at 11 bases. CDR3 size: 15 residues. Trimming cost V 6 bases and J 7 bases; bases outside gene matches: 8. Germline-derived CDR1 and CDR2 are ENHRY and SYGVKD. The CDR3: CAISPSLAGGNEQFF. The DNA of the CDR3 is TGTGCCATCAGCCCGTCCCTAGCGGGAGGAAATGAGCAGTTCTTC.

The chain recombines TRBV4-1 with TRBJ2-1, with TRBD2 matching over 9 bases. Unmatched junction bases numbered 7, after V lost 0 bases and J lost 10 bases. Per germline, CDR1 MGHRA and CDR2 YSYEKL. The CDR3 loop spans 15 amino acids. This CDR3 is CASSQDLVAGDEQFF. Written as DNA, the CDR3 is TGCGCCAGCAGCCAAGATTTGGTAGCGGGAGACGAGCAGTTCTTC.

This clone has at least ten counts. V gene TRBV25-1 combines with J gene TRBJ2-7, with a possible D match to TRBD1 (6 bases). CDR3 length: 13 amino acids. Trimming took 2 bases from V and 5 from J, leaving 10 bases between them. Germline assignment: CDR1 MGHDK and CDR2 SYGVNS. As DNA, the CDR3 is TGTGCCAGCAGTGAAGCCCACAGGGACGAGCAGTACTTC. Translated, it gives CASSEAHRDEQYF.

This clone showed up just a few times. The rearrangement uses TRBV9 and TRBJ2-7; D may match TRBD1 or TRBD2 (5 bases each). Trimming removed 4 bases from V and 7 bases from J, with 21 bases in between. Germline assignment: CDR1 SGDLS and CDR2 YYNGEE. This CDR3 has 15 residues. This CDR3 reads CASSQGAGGVREQYF. CDR3 DNA: TGTGCCAGCAGCCAAGGGGCCGGAGGAGTAAGGGAGCAGTACTTC.

This clone was detected only a few times. CDR3 residues: CAWGAGGPDTQYF. The CDR3 bases are TGTGCCTGGGGAGCGGGAGGGCCAGATACGCAGTATTTT. The chain links TRBV30 to TRBJ2-3; 10 bases are a match to TRBD2. CDR1 is GTSNPN, CDR2 SVGIG, per germline (reference sequence). V gave up 5 bases and J gave up 4 bases; unmatched junction bases: 3. This CDR3 is 13 amino acids long.

CDR3 sequence: CASSFPGGLTDTQYF. CDR3 DNA sequence: TGTGCCAGCAGCTTCCCGGGAGGGCTTACAGATACGCAGTATTTT. The chain combines TRBV28 with TRBJ2-3, with 8 positions matching TRBD2. The CDR3 runs to 15 residues. V gave up 6 bases and J gave up 3 bases; unmatched junction bases: 8. Germline V gene sequence: CDR1 MDHEN, CDR2 SYDVKM. The full variable domain, completed using reference TRBV28 and TRBJ2-3, is DVKVTQSSRYLVKRTGEKVFLECVQDMDHENMFWYRQDPGLGLRLIYFSYDVKMKEKGDIPEGYSVSREKKERFSLILESASTNQTSMYLCASSFPGGLTDTQYFGPGTRLTVL.

J is TRBJ2-7 and V is TRBV2; 8 nucleotides line up with TRBD2. V lost 6 bases and J lost 9; bases outside the gene matches: 16. Germline CDR1 SNHLY, CDR2 FYNNEI. CDR3 length equals 15 residues. In DNA form, the CDR3 reads TGTGCCAGCAGCTCGGCCGGGACTAGATTTAGGAGGCAGTACTTC. This gives the protein CASSSAGTRFRRQYF.

This clone was seen a handful of times. V and J are TRBV30 and TRBJ2-7; TRBD2 aligns across 11 bases. V lost 4 bases and J lost 5; bases outside the gene matches: 4. The CDR3 is made up of 13 amino acids. The V gene's germline CDR1 is GTSNPN and CDR2 SVGIG (reference sequence). The CDR3 DNA reads TGTGCCTGGACTAGCGGGAGGACTCACGAGCAGTACTTC. Protein product: CAWTSGRTHEQYF.

In its sample, this clone was seen a few times. The genes are TRBV4-2 and TRBJ2-2; 7 bases line up with TRBD2. The CDR3 is made up of 14 amino acids. V lost 3 bases to trimming and J lost 5 bases; unmatched junction nucleotides: 3. Germline V gene data show CDR1 as LGHNA and CDR2 as YNFKEQ. The CDR3 DNA is TGTGCCAGCAGCCAGCGGGAGTCAACCGGGGAGCTGTTTTTT. The encoded protein is CASSQRESTGELFF.

This clone was counted between two and nine times. V gene TRBV2 combines with J gene TRBJ2-7; D is unclear. Germline V gene data show CDR1 as SNHLY and CDR2 as FYNNEI. Deletions cut 3 bases from V and 3 bases from J, with 12 bases between. This CDR3 contains 14 residues. CDR3: CASSDRFLGYEQYF. The CDR3, as DNA: TGTGCCAGCAGTGACAGGTTCTTGGGCTACGAGCAGTACTTC. The variable domain in full, completed from reference TRBV2 and TRBJ2-7, reads EPEVTQTPSHQVTQMGQEVILRCVPISNHLYFYWYRQILGQKVEFLVSFYNNEISEKSEIFDDQFSVERPDGSNFTLKIRSTKLEDSAMYFCASSDRFLGYEQYFGPGTRLTVT.

This rearrangement joins TRBV11-1 to TRBJ2-3; D may be TRBD1 (5 bases). Germline lookup yields CDR1 SGHAT and CDR2 FQDESV (reference sequence). This CDR3 spans 16 amino acids. Trimming cost V 1 base and J 1 base, with 12 bases left between them. The CDR3 nucleotides read TGTGCCAGCAGCTTAGGTGATGGGGCACGCACAGATACGCAGTATTTT. This codes for CASSLGDGARTDTQYF.

This clone was picked up a small number of times. The chain employs TRBV27 and TRBJ2-3; TRBD1 matches at 12 bases. Germline CDR1 reads MNHEY; CDR2 reads SMNVEV (reference sequence). V lost 6 bases and J lost 7; bases outside the gene matches: 8. The CDR3 is 15 residues long. In DNA, the CDR3 is TGTGCCAGCAGGGGACAGGGGGCCCATCATAATACGCAGTATTTT. Translating gives CASRGQGAHHNTQYF.

V is TRBV19 and J is TRBJ2-1; TRBD1 matches 9 bases. The CDR3 length is 15 residues. CDR1 LNHDA and CDR2 SQIVND come from the germline V gene (reference sequence). The V segment lost 2 bases and the J segment 5 bases; nucleotides outside the gene matches: 4. The CDR3, as DNA: TGTGCCAGTAGTATACGGGACAGGGATCACAATGAGCAGTTCTTC. Amino acids: CASSIRDRDHNEQFF.

This sequence joins TRBV6-5 and TRBJ2-2; D gene uncertain. The germline V and J ends were trimmed by 6 bases and 1 base, with 9 bases remaining between them. Germline CDR1 is MNHEY and CDR2 is SVGAGI. The CDR3 runs 14 residues. The CDR3: CASSRNLNTGELFF. CDR3 nucleotides: TGTGCCAGCAGCCGCAATTTGAACACCGGGGAGCTGTTTTTT.

There are a few counts of this clone. The rearrangement uses TRBV19 and TRBJ2-1; maybe TRBD2 (6 bases). The CDR3 has 14 residues. Trimming shortened V by 5 bases and J by 6 bases, and 14 bases separated the two germline ends. CDR1 and CDR2 from the germline V gene are LNHDA and SQIVND (reference sequence). CDR3: CASSFGTYRNEQFF. CDR3 coding DNA: TGTGCCAGTAGTTTCGGGACTTATCGCAATGAGCAGTTCTTC.

The chain links TRBV10-3 to TRBJ2-7, with unresolved D. The CDR3 totals 12 residues. V gave up 4 bases and J gave up 0 bases, with 4 bases separating them. Germline CDR1 and CDR2: ENHRY and SYGVKD. Here the CDR3 DNA reads TGTGCCATCAGTGCTGACTCCTACGAGCAGTACTTC. It codes for CAISADSYEQYF.